Given below is one T cell receptor (beta chain) in context. Its specific antigen is unknown. No clone much larger than this one lies a single base away; base qualities are absent. This sample is part of a study of cytomegalovirus exposure and HLA in healthy donors (dated 2017 in TCRdb). For the wider study: An earlier analysis of a few hundred of the donors reported approximately 280 Gb of sequence data and 90 million to 120 million unique TCR beta sequences obtained from about 179 million T cells. An early release covering about 600 HLA-typed donors comprised 250 to 350 gigabases of sequencing data and roughly 85 million unique TCR sequences. Among the roughly 380 genotyped donors, approximately 76% belonged to the genetic ancestry cluster associated with self-reported Caucasian donors. The study was designed to test whether signatures of past pathogen exposure could be identified by cataloging public T cell receptors. The study used immunosequencing to profile the T cell repertoires of 666 subjects and linked those repertoires to cytomegalovirus serostatus. A separate validation cohort of 90 to 150 different subjects was used in addition to the roughly 640-subject first cohort. High-throughput TCR immunosequencing, statistical association of individual TCRs with disease status, and machine learning were combined to predict cytomegalovirus infection status. A later analysis re-analyzed previously published TCR beta repertoires from 666 donors and added high-resolution HLA genotyping to study TCR occurrence patterns. The later analysis used no new phenotypic data to find candidate immune exposures, relying instead on TCR beta sequences and their occurrence across donors. In an earlier analysis of roughly 540 of the donors, high-throughput TCR beta sequencing was used to judge whether each TCR beta V gene segment behaved as functional or pseudogenic. Donor age, sex, ethnicity and CMV serostatus were collected together with the repertoire data. Genome-wide SNP genotypes for about 55% of the roughly 670 donors were used in a later genetic analysis, which treated that subset as a discovery cohort. Every repertoire in the discovery cohort had been generated on one and the same sequencing platform. HLA typing included class I and class II loci at four-digit resolution. Typing coverage varied by locus: roughly 620-640 donors for A, B, C, DRB1 and DQB1; 522 for DQA1; over 600 for DPA1; approximately 490 for DPB1. Because of strong linkage in the cohort, five DR-DQ haplotypes were treated as single units for association and clustering. Among some 400 genotyped donors of the cohort, an average of about 240,000 unique TCR beta nucleotide sequences was sequenced per donor, of which about 20% were non-productive. On the study overall, not on this receptor specifically: In the study, roughly 160 TCR beta chains were listed as associated with cytomegalovirus. An earlier analysis of approximately 530 of the donors showed that most TCR beta V segments appeared in productive rearrangements either about 90% or about 30% of the time, which broadly matched IMGT annotations. Compared with equally common non-associated chains, HLA-associated TCR beta chains in a later analysis were more clonally expanded and had lower generation probabilities. In a later analysis, the rate of TCR association differed among HLA loci, with DRB1 alleles having the most associated TCRs and HLA-C alleles having the fewest. A further reported finding was that TCR beta sequences accurately predicted the HLA-A and HLA-B alleles for most subjects in the first cohort. Most CMV-associated TCR beta chains appeared to be HLA-restricted in a later analysis, and the HLA associations seemed to be driven largely by CMV exposure. Because counts were too low, some 17 rarely observed V segments, including chromosome 9 orphons, were excluded from the earlier analysis of 587 of the donors. Roughly uniform sequencing depth across donors was assumed in presence/absence analyses, although this assumption may not hold. Across donors, most TCR sequences were observed very rarely, whereas some public TCRs were present in many individuals. In vitro tests confirmed that a few of the cytomegalovirus-associated TCR beta chains recognize cytomegalovirus antigens. It was suggested by the authors that the approach could potentially be generalized to other disease states and immunological phenotypes. The cohort was sequenced for TCR beta chains only, and without alpha or paired-chain data the features that could be detected were limited. A cluster of highly shared sequence variants was judged likely to be a technical artifact of the sequencing pipeline. The classifier was reported to diagnose cytomegalovirus status with high specificity and sensitivity in both the original and validation cohorts. In a later analysis, some 18,000 TCR beta sequences were associated with specific HLA alleles at a false discovery rate of 0.05. Linkage disequilibrium might explain the correlated functional status among segregating V segments, but an unknown experimental factor could not be ruled out. In a later analysis, several top co-occurrence clusters were reported to appear linked to parvovirus B19, influenza, CMV and Epstein-Barr virus. Immune exposure information for the cohort was limited to CMV serostatus. Because HLA typing was missing for some donors at each locus, association tests included only the typed subset. According to a later genetic analysis, donors in an Asian-associated ancestry cluster had fewer N-insertions in productive TCRs than the approximately 700-donor mean. A later genetic analysis associated a missense DCLRE1C variant with V-gene and J-gene trimming of TCR beta chains, and an independent cohort replicated the association. Assigning TCR associations to individual alleles was difficult when HLA alleles, especially DR and DQ, strongly co-occurred. Some IMGT-functional V segments, including TRBV6-2 and TRBV6-3, could not be told apart with the 87-base-pair reads, so those segments were excluded.

In total, roughly 670 healthy bone marrow donors made up the cohort. Cohort members were all nominally healthy when sampled, although unrecorded immune exposures were likely present. The donor was CMV seronegative and was included in the group of hundreds of seronegative cohort members. Each donor provided a peripheral blood sample, and peripheral blood mononuclear cells were used for TCR beta sequencing. Genomic DNA was extracted from the blood cell samples with the Qiagen DNeasy Blood Extraction Kit. The CDR3, cysteine through phenylalanine, is 16 amino acids long. Only the CDR3 DNA is retained, 48 bases long and in frame from the first base. The V end gives up 4 bases and the J end 4 bases, leaving 11 bases in the junction not matched to a gene. In the germline V gene (reference sequence), CDR1 corresponds to SGHNT and CDR2 to YYREEE. Libraries were constructed by the immunoSEQ multiplex PCR assay. A mixture of 60 forward primers for TCR Vbeta segments and 13 reverse primers for TCR Jbeta segments was used in the multiplex PCR. The CDR3 region of rearranged TCR beta genes was amplified from genomic DNA with a multiplex PCR assay. Amplified TCR beta libraries were sequenced as 87-base-pair reads on the Illumina HiSeq System. From the authors' description of their analysis: A later analysis tallied approximately 87 million unique TCR beta chains across the roughly 610 repertoires, and approximately 9.9 million of those chains were shared by two or more donors. To remove PCR and sequencing errors, raw reads were error-corrected and collapsed into unique sequences using a nearest-neighbor algorithm that merged closely related sequences. CDR3 sequences were aligned to IMGT reference sequences to assign V, D and J gene segments. For a sequence to be retained, a match of at least six nucleotides was required to both a V gene segment and a J gene segment. Rearrangements were called productive when the CDR3 lacked stop codons and stayed in frame with V and J; all others were non-productive. CDR3 was defined by IMGT convention, running from the second conserved V-encoded cysteine to the conserved J-encoded phenylalanine. The earlier analysis of 587 of the donors excluded any sequence lacking an unambiguous match to a single V gene segment. In an earlier analysis of 500 to 750 of the donors, V segments were called functional above 56.7% productive rearrangements and were called segregating when the between-donor standard deviation exceeded 5%. A statistical classification framework was built for diagnosing cytomegalovirus status from the catalog of TCR beta chain sequences. A later analysis assigned V and J genes by comparing TCR nucleotide sequences with IMGT/GENE-DB human TR gene sequences. The TCRdist pipeline was used in a later analysis to assign CDR3 sequences and most-parsimonious VDJ recombination scenarios. A later analysis defined each TCR beta chain by its CDR3 amino acid sequence plus V-gene family, and excluded reads lacking a unique V-gene family. A later analysis removed several hundred highly shared, low-generation-probability nucleotide sequences to deal with suspected cross-contamination and a sequencing artifact. In a later analysis, a clonal expansion index for each public chain was calculated from normalized within-repertoire ranks of inferred template counts. A later analysis computed generation probabilities with a VDJ recombination model fitted to out-of-frame rearrangements, and checked the results against IGoR. In a later analysis, TCR-TCR, TCR-HLA and TCR-CMV co-occurrence was scored with hypergeometric tests, and a repertoire-size bias correction was applied to TCR pairs. A later analysis estimated false discovery rates by permuting HLA or CMV assignments 20 times. A later analysis grouped co-occurring TCRs with DBSCAN, adding TCRdist sequence similarity when clustering within HLA-allele-positive subsets. For co-occurrence clustering, repertoires with fewer than 30,000 or more than 120,000 public chains were excluded, along with roughly 5 repertoires with anomalous nucleotide sharing. In TCRdb, the immuneACCESS table is reduced to in-frame sequences with V and J assigned. These tables do not hold every clone; where another copy was compared, an unresolved V gene accounts for under half, and the others remain unexplained. That table gives V, J and clone size, and the DNA gave D and trimming. The sample yields 200,000 to 250,000 clones; approximately 90% were counted once. The ten biggest clones cover about 1% of the sample.

The rearrangement combines TRBV5-4 with TRBJ2-5; TRBD2 lines up with 9 middle nucleotides. The sample was PBMCs. The receptor's source is a woman in her late teens or twenties in good health and CMV-seronegative. The nucleotide sequence is TGTGCCAGCAGCCTAGGTGGCGGGAGGGCCCCAGAGACCCAGTACTTC. This codes for CASSLGGGRAPETQYF. The CDR3 plus the reference TRBV5-4 and TRBJ2-5 genes for the other parts give the full variable domain: ETGVTQSPTHLIKTRGQQVTLRCSSQSGHNTVSWYQQALGQGPQFIFQYYREEENGRGNFPPRFSGLQFPNYSSELNVNALELDDSALYLCASSLGGGRAPETQYFGPGTRLLVL.